These T cell receptor beta chains were read from a single sample in a study of T cells in Graves' hyperthyroidism and ophthalmopathy. Using its own MiXCR run on the multiplex PCR reads, TCRdb lists one record per CDR3 protein. The sample lists about 530,000 distinct CDR3 sequences; over 15% were seen once. Sequenced material: blood. Source of these receptors: a woman between 18 and 29 years old with Graves' ophthalmopathy. CDR3s include the opening cysteine and the closing phenylalanine or tryptophan. D genes are given only for firm matches. Clone size is shown for a subset of rows, as once, few, many or a class of expanded clone.

CDR3 protein: CASTRGFNTEAFF
CDR3 DNA: TGTGCCAGCACCAGGGGGTTTAACACTGAAGCTTTCTTT
clone size: few
J gene: TRBJ1-1
V gene: TRBV13
D gene: TRBD1

CDR3 protein: CASSLTWETQYF
CDR3 DNA: TGTGCCAGCAGCTTGACGTGGGAGACCCAGTACTTC
clone size: few
J gene: TRBJ2-5
V gene: TRBV5-6
D gene: NA

CDR3 protein: CASRSQGASPEAFF
CDR3 DNA: TGTGCCAGCAGATCTCAGGGGGCTTCCCCTGAAGCTTTCTTT
clone size: many
J gene: TRBJ1-1
V gene: TRBV12-3/TRBV12-4
D gene: TRBD1

CDR3 protein: CASSKCRDTGNQSSYNEQFF
CDR3 DNA: TGTGCCAGCAGCAAATGCCGGGACACGGGAAACCAAAGCTCCTACAATGAGCAGTTCTTC
clone size: NA
J gene: TRBJ2-1
V gene: TRBV5-8
D gene: NA

CDR3 protein: CAWSVNSGLADEQYF
CDR3 DNA: TGTGCCTGGAGTGTAAATTCGGGACTAGCAGACGAGCAGTACTTC
clone size: few
J gene: TRBJ2-7
V gene: TRBV30
D gene: TRBD2

CDR3 protein: CASSWNPPWGSTGNTEAFF
CDR3 DNA: TGTGCCAGCAGTTGGAACCCCCCGTGGGGATCTACGGGGAACACTGAAGCTTTCTTT
clone size: many
J gene: TRBJ1-1
V gene: TRBV28
D gene: NA

CDR3 protein: CASSLALGVWEQFF
CDR3 DNA: TGTGCCAGCAGTTTAGCGCTTGGGGTTTGGGAGCAGTTCTTC
clone size: NA
J gene: TRBJ2-1
V gene: TRBV27
D gene: NA

CDR3 protein: CASSVGQGTGGELFF
CDR3 DNA: TGTGCCAGCAGTGTTGGACAGGGGACGGGCGGGGAGCTGTTTTTT
clone size: NA
J gene: TRBJ2-2
V gene: TRBV2
D gene: TRBD1

CDR3 protein: CAWTPDRVNSPLHF
CDR3 DNA: TGTGCCTGGACCCCGGACCGAGTTAATTCACCCCTCCACTTT
clone size: NA
J gene: TRBJ1-6
V gene: TRBV30
D gene: NA

CDR3 protein: CASSFRGGSYERYF
CDR3 DNA: TGTGCCAGCAGCTTTCGTGGCGGCTCCTACGAGCGGTACTTC
clone size: NA
J gene: TRBJ2-7
V gene: TRBV5-8
D gene: NA

CDR3 protein: CSAYGTSGGETQYF
CDR3 DNA: TGCAGTGCCTACGGGACTAGCGGAGGGGAGACCCAGTACTTC
clone size: NA
J gene: TRBJ2-5
V gene: TRBV20-1
D gene: TRBD2

CDR3 protein: CASNPGGIYEQYF
CDR3 DNA: TGTGCCAGCAATCCAGGGGGTATCTACGAGCAGTACTTC
clone size: many
J gene: TRBJ2-7
V gene: TRBV28
D gene: TRBD1

CDR3 protein: CASSEAYLWDRAAINYGYTF
CDR3 DNA: TGTGCCAGCAGTGAAGCGTACCTTTGGGACAGGGCCGCTATAAACTATGGCTACACCTTC
clone size: many
J gene: TRBJ1-2
V gene: TRBV6-1
D gene: TRBD1

CDR3 protein: CASSLISGMVDTQYF
CDR3 DNA: TGTGCCAGCAGCTTAATTTCGGGGATGGTAGATACGCAGTATTTT
clone size: NA
J gene: TRBJ2-3
V gene: TRBV11-2
D gene: NA

CDR3 protein: CASMAVGRGYTF
CDR3 DNA: TGTGCCAGTATGGCTGTGGGGAGAGGCTACACCTTC
clone size: NA
J gene: TRBJ1-2
V gene: TRBV19
D gene: NA

CDR3 protein: CASRPNDRERRTNEKLFF
CDR3 DNA: TGTGCCAGCAGACCTAACGACAGGGAGCGGCGCACTAATGAAAAACTGTTTTTT
clone size: many
J gene: TRBJ1-4
V gene: TRBV6-2/TRBV6-3
D gene: TRBD1

CDR3 protein: CASRVDRGLYNEQFF
CDR3 DNA: TGTGCCAGCAGAGTGGACAGGGGGCTATACAATGAGCAGTTCTTC
clone size: few
J gene: TRBJ2-1
V gene: TRBV2
D gene: TRBD1

CDR3 protein: CASSRPGTYEQYF
CDR3 DNA: TGTGCCAGCAGTCGACCCGGGACCTACGAGCAGTACTTC
clone size: NA
J gene: TRBJ2-7
V gene: TRBV6-1
D gene: NA

CDR3 protein: CASSLTRTGGRNEQFF
CDR3 DNA: TGTGCCAGCAGCTTAACTAGGACAGGGGGCCGCAATGAGCAGTTCTTC
clone size: few
J gene: TRBJ2-1
V gene: TRBV11-1
D gene: TRBD1

CDR3 protein: CASSLTGGLAISYNEQFF
CDR3 DNA: TGTGCCAGCAGCTTAACGGGGGGACTAGCGATTTCCTACAATGAGCAGTTCTTC
clone size: many
J gene: TRBJ2-1
V gene: TRBV13
D gene: TRBD2

CDR3 protein: CSARDLGANTEAFF
CDR3 DNA: TGCAGTGCTAGAGATCTGGGTGCGAACACTGAAGCTTTCTTT
clone size: many
J gene: TRBJ1-1
V gene: TRBV20-1
D gene: NA

CDR3 protein: CASRRNMNTEAFF
CDR3 DNA: TGTGCCAGCAGGCGGAATATGAACACTGAAGCTTTCTTT
clone size: NA
J gene: TRBJ1-1
V gene: TRBV6-1
D gene: NA

CDR3 protein: CASSLMAGTNTEAFF
CDR3 DNA: TGTGCCAGCAGTTTAATGGCAGGGACGAACACTGAAGCTTTCTTT
clone size: many
J gene: TRBJ1-1
V gene: TRBV27
D gene: NA

CDR3 protein: CASSSAGGHTEAFF
CDR3 DNA: TGTGCCAGCAGCTCAGCAGGGGGCCACACTGAAGCTTTCTTT
clone size: NA
J gene: TRBJ1-1
V gene: TRBV7-3
D gene: TRBD1

CDR3 protein: CASLERGLQETQYF
CDR3 DNA: TGTGCCAGCTTAGAACGGGGGTTGCAAGAGACCCAGTACTTC
clone size: many
J gene: TRBJ2-5
V gene: TRBV6-1
D gene: NA

CDR3 protein: CSAGHPRIHGYTF
CDR3 DNA: TGCAGTGCTGGACACCCGAGAATACATGGCTACACCTTC
clone size: few
J gene: TRBJ1-2
V gene: TRBV20-1
D gene: NA

CDR3 protein: CASSLLEGVGYTF
CDR3 DNA: TGTGCCAGCAGTTTACTTGAGGGGGTTGGCTACACCTTC
clone size: NA
J gene: TRBJ1-2
V gene: TRBV28
D gene: NA

CDR3 protein: CASSLKLDGYTF
CDR3 DNA: TGTGCCAGCAGCTTAAAGCTGGATGGCTACACCTTC
clone size: many
J gene: TRBJ1-2
V gene: TRBV7-9
D gene: NA

CDR3 protein: CASRGTGGAGQPQHF
CDR3 DNA: TGTGCCAGTAGGGGGACTGGGGGCGCGGGTCAGCCCCAGCATTTT
clone size: few
J gene: TRBJ1-5
V gene: TRBV19
D gene: NA

CDR3 protein: CASSFSWDNEQFF
CDR3 DNA: TGTGCCAGCAGCTTTAGCTGGGACAATGAGCAGTTCTTC
clone size: many
J gene: TRBJ2-1
V gene: TRBV5-5
D gene: NA

CDR3 protein: CASSYGTSGTDTQYF
CDR3 DNA: TGTGCCAGCAGTTACGGGACTAGCGGCACAGATACGCAGTATTTT
clone size: many
J gene: TRBJ2-3
V gene: TRBV6-2/TRBV6-3
D gene: TRBD2

CDR3 protein: CASRPQQGYNSPLHF
CDR3 DNA: TGTGCCAGCCGTCCCCAACAGGGCTATAATTCACCCCTCCACTTT
clone size: few
J gene: TRBJ1-6
V gene: TRBV6-1
D gene: NA

CDR3 protein: CASSPPTGTGEKLFF
CDR3 DNA: TGTGCCAGCAGTCCCCCGACAGGGACAGGTGAAAAACTGTTTTTT
clone size: few
J gene: TRBJ1-4
V gene: TRBV27
D gene: TRBD1

CDR3 protein: CASSPDGAYEQYF
CDR3 DNA: TGCGCCAGCAGCCCGGACGGAGCCTACGAGCAGTACTTC
clone size: many
J gene: TRBJ2-7
V gene: TRBV5-1
D gene: NA

CDR3 protein: CASSESYGGSGPEAFF
CDR3 DNA: TGTGCCAGCAGTGAATCTTACGGGGGTTCGGGCCCTGAAGCTTTCTTT
clone size: few
J gene: TRBJ1-1
V gene: TRBV25-1
D gene: NA

CDR3 protein: CASSLSGTNYEQYF
CDR3 DNA: TGTGCCAGCAGCTTATCAGGGACTAACTACGAGCAGTACTTC
clone size: many
J gene: TRBJ2-7
V gene: TRBV7-9
D gene: TRBD2

CDR3 protein: CASSVALSTNEKLFF
CDR3 DNA: TGTGCCAGCAGCGTAGCTCTATCAACTAATGAAAAACTGTTTTTT
clone size: many
J gene: TRBJ1-4
V gene: TRBV9
D gene: NA

CDR3 protein: CSAVLTSGSYEQYF
CDR3 DNA: TGCAGTGCCGTACTGACTAGCGGGTCCTACGAGCAGTACTTC
clone size: NA
J gene: TRBJ2-7
V gene: TRBV20-1
D gene: TRBD2

CDR3 protein: CASSSQGVQPQHF
CDR3 DNA: TGTGCCAGCAGTTCACAGGGGGTCCAGCCCCAGCATTTT
clone size: many
J gene: TRBJ1-5
V gene: TRBV28
D gene: TRBD1

CDR3 protein: CASSLEDVYNEQFF
CDR3 DNA: TGTGCCAGCAGCTTAGAGGACGTCTACAATGAGCAGTTCTTC
clone size: many
J gene: TRBJ2-1
V gene: TRBV11-2
D gene: NA

CDR3 protein: CASSRGTGLRYGYTF
CDR3 DNA: TGTGCCAGTAGCCGAGGGACAGGACTCCGGTATGGCTACACCTTC
clone size: NA
J gene: TRBJ1-2
V gene: TRBV19
D gene: TRBD1

CDR3 protein: CASRSGMDSYEQYF
CDR3 DNA: TGTGCCAGCAGAAGCGGGATGGACTCCTACGAGCAGTACTTC
clone size: many
J gene: TRBJ2-7
V gene: TRBV12-3/TRBV12-4
D gene: TRBD2

CDR3 protein: CASRDSYEQYF
CDR3 DNA: TGTGCCAGCAGGGACTCCTACGAGCAGTACTTC
clone size: many
J gene: TRBJ2-7
V gene: TRBV2
D gene: NA

CDR3 protein: CASSSGGGLDGYTF
CDR3 DNA: TGTGCCAGCAGTTCGGGCGGGGGATTGGATGGCTACACCTTC
clone size: NA
J gene: TRBJ1-2
V gene: TRBV7-9
D gene: NA

CDR3 protein: CASSSRERTDTQYF
CDR3 DNA: TGTGCCAGCAGCTCAAGGGAACGCACAGATACGCAGTATTTT
clone size: many
J gene: TRBJ2-3
V gene: TRBV11-3
D gene: NA

CDR3 protein: CASRGLPETQYF
CDR3 DNA: TGTGCCAGCAGGGGCCTACCGGAGACCCAGTACTTC
clone size: many
J gene: TRBJ2-5
V gene: TRBV6-1
D gene: NA

CDR3 protein: CASSEGLPSYEQYF
CDR3 DNA: TGTGCCAGCAGTGAGGGGCTCCCTTCCTACGAGCAGTACTTC
clone size: many
J gene: TRBJ2-7
V gene: TRBV6-1
D gene: NA

CDR3 protein: CASSGGRGENIQYF
CDR3 DNA: TGTGCCAGCAGCGGGGGGAGGGGTGAAAACATTCAGTACTTC
clone size: NA
J gene: TRBJ2-4
V gene: TRBV9
D gene: TRBD2

CDR3 protein: CASSQITGDLYEQFF
CDR3 DNA: TGTGCCAGCAGCCAAATAACAGGGGATCTCTATGAGCAGTTCTTC
clone size: few
J gene: TRBJ2-1
V gene: TRBV5-8
D gene: TRBD1

CDR3 protein: CASSVGVGTEAFF
CDR3 DNA: TGTGCCAGCTCCGTAGGGGTGGGAACTGAAGCTTTCTTT
clone size: many
J gene: TRBJ1-1
V gene: TRBV9
D gene: NA

CDR3 protein: CASSDRGPHFDYNEQFF
CDR3 DNA: TGTGCCAGCAGTGACAGGGGCCCCCATTTCGACTACAATGAGCAGTTCTTC
clone size: NA
J gene: TRBJ2-1
V gene: TRBV25-1
D gene: NA

CDR3 protein: CASSLDEKETQYF
CDR3 DNA: TGTGCCAGCAGCCTGGACGAAAAAGAGACCCAGTACTTC
clone size: many
J gene: TRBJ2-5
V gene: TRBV6-2/TRBV6-3
D gene: NA

CDR3 protein: CAWSEGQGSEQYF
CDR3 DNA: TGTGCCTGGAGCGAGGGACAGGGCTCCGAGCAGTACTTC
clone size: many
J gene: TRBJ2-7
V gene: TRBV30
D gene: TRBD1

CDR3 protein: CSARAGGWEIQYF
CDR3 DNA: TGCAGTGCTAGAGCGGGGGGCTGGGAGATCCAGTACTTC
clone size: NA
J gene: TRBJ2-5
V gene: TRBV20-1
D gene: NA

CDR3 protein: CASSLGDYEAFF
CDR3 DNA: TGCGCCAGCAGCCTTGGAGACTATGAAGCTTTCTTT
clone size: NA
J gene: TRBJ1-1
V gene: TRBV4-1
D gene: NA

CDR3 protein: CASSSSGGSGTEAFF
CDR3 DNA: TGTGCCAGCAGTTCTTCAGGGGGCAGTGGGACTGAAGCTTTCTTT
clone size: many
J gene: TRBJ1-1
V gene: TRBV12-3/TRBV12-4
D gene: TRBD1

CDR3 protein: CASSPQLQGNYGYTF
CDR3 DNA: TGTGCCAGCAGCCCGCAGTTACAGGGGAACTATGGCTACACCTTC
clone size: few
J gene: TRBJ1-2
V gene: TRBV7-6
D gene: TRBD1

CDR3 protein: CASSYSMGGNEKLFF
CDR3 DNA: TGTGCCAGCAGTTACTCGATGGGAGGTAATGAAAAACTGTTTTTT
clone size: few
J gene: TRBJ1-4
V gene: TRBV6-5
D gene: NA

CDR3 protein: CAWRGGYNEQFF
CDR3 DNA: TGTGCCTGGAGAGGTGGTTACAATGAGCAGTTCTTC
clone size: many
J gene: TRBJ2-1
V gene: TRBV30
D gene: NA